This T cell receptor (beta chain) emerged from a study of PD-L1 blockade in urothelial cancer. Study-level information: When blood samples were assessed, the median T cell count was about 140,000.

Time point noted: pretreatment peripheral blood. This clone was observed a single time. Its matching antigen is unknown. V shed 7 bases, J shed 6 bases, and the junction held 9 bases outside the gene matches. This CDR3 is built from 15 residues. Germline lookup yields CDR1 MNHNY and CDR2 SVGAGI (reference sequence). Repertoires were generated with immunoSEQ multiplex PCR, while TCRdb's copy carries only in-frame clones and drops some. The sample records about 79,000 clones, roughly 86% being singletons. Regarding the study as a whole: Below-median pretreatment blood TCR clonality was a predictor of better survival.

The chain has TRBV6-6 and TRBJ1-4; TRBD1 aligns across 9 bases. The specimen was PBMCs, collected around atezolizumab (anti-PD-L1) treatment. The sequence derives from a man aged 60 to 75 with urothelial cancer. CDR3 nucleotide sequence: TGTGCCAGCATCAAAGGGACAGGGAGCCATGAAAAACTGTTTTTT. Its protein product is CASIKGTGSHEKLFF.